The next 15 T cell receptor beta chains were all read from a single sample in a study of blood T cell repertoires in COVID-19. Sequencing used immunoSEQ multiplex PCR; TCRdb keeps in-frame clones, though not all of them. The sample has around 400,000 clones, 80% to 85% seen once. Sample: PBMCs or T cells enriched from blood (not recorded which). The receptors stem from a woman aged 45 to 65 who had recovered from COVID-19.

The chain recombines TRBV14 with TRBJ1-1; 7 bases are a match to TRBD1. Germline V CDR1 and CDR2: SGHDN, FVKESK. This CDR3 is 13 amino acids long. J was trimmed by 4 bases and V by 3 bases; bases with no gene match: 2. As DNA, the CDR3 is TGTGCCAGCAGCCACGACAGGGCCACTGAAGCTTTCTTT. Its translation: CASSHDRATEAFF.

This clone was counted once. The chain is built from TRBV11-2 and TRBJ1-1; D perhaps matches TRBD1 (5 bases). Trimming removed 7 bases from V and 3 bases from J, with 12 bases in between. CDR1 is SGHAT and CDR2 is FQNNGV in the germline V gene. The CDR3 extends over 13 amino acids. CDR3 DNA sequence: TGTGCCAGCATCGGTGCAGGGCACACTGAAGCTTTCTTT. The encoded protein is CASIGAGHTEAFF.

The chain couples TRBV27 to TRBJ2-1, with unresolved D. From germline, CDR1 is MNHEY and CDR2 SMNVEV (reference sequence). V was clipped by 7 bases and J by 5 bases, with 12 bases between them. The CDR3 runs to 13 residues. DNA of the CDR3: TGTGCCAGCATTGAAGAGGAAAACAATGAGCAGTTCTTC. Encoded protein: CASIEEENNEQFF.

The chain employs TRBV5-1 and TRBJ2-7, with 7 positions matching TRBD2. Germline CDR1 and CDR2: SGHRS and YFSETQ. V lost 5 bases, J lost 0 bases, and 14 bases stayed unmatched. This CDR3 is 17 amino acids long. Written as DNA, the CDR3 is TGCGCCAGCAGTTATTCGGCTGTTGGGACTAACTCCTACGAGCAGTACTTC. Its translation: CASSYSAVGTNSYEQYF.

This clone was observed a handful of times. This chain joins TRBV7-2 and TRBJ1-1, with TRBD1 matching 8 bases. Germline CDR1 and CDR2: SGHTA and FQGNSA. CDR3 length: 15 amino acids. The trim removed 5 bases at V and 1 base at J, leaving 6 bases unmatched. DNA of the CDR3: TGTGCCAGCAGCGCCCGCAGGGGGCCGAACACTGAAGCTTTCTTT. Translating it yields CASSARRGPNTEAFF. The full variable domain, completed using reference TRBV7-2 and TRBJ1-1, is GAGVSQSPSNKVTEKGKDVELRCDPISGHTALYWYRQSLGQGLEFLIYFQGNSAPDKSGLPSDRFSAERTGGSVSTLTIQRTQQEDSAVYLCASSARRGPNTEAFFGQGTRLTVV.

V usage is TRBV27 and J usage is TRBJ1-1; D is uncertain. The CDR3 extends over 12 amino acids. The V end lost 6 bases, the J end lost 1 base, and 6 bases lay between the germline ends. In germline, CDR1 is MNHEY, CDR2 SMNVEV (reference sequence). CDR3 amino acids: CASRRQNTEAFF. CDR3 nucleotide sequence: TGTGCCAGCAGAAGACAGAACACTGAAGCTTTCTTT.

The V and J genes are TRBV12-5 and TRBJ2-2; D is unclear. The length of the CDR3 is 15 residues. Germline assignment: CDR1 LGHNT and CDR2 FRNRAP. Trimming took off 7 bases at V and 1 base at J, with 13 bases between the two ends. The CDR3 reads CASEPGQLNTGELFF. The CDR3 DNA is TGTGCTAGTGAACCTGGGCAGTTGAACACCGGGGAGCTGTTTTTT.

Points on this clone: This specimen includes other DNA sequences encoding the same CDR3. The CDR3 is CAITPQIEETQYF. The DNA of the CDR3 is TGTGCCATCACTCCCCAGATCGAAGAGACCCAGTACTTC. The V call is TRBV10-3, the J call TRBJ2-5, with D unclear. Trimming stripped 7 bases from V and 3 bases from J, with 12 bases between. Germline V gene sequence: CDR1 ENHRY, CDR2 SYGVKD. This CDR3 is 13 amino acids long.

The chain couples TRBV19 to TRBJ1-3; tentatively, D is TRBD1 (5 bases). Between the trimmed V and J ends, which lost 6 bases and 3 bases, there was a span of 12 bases. Germline V gene data show CDR1 as LNHDA and CDR2 as SQIVND (reference sequence). The CDR3 consists of 14 residues. CDR3 region: CASRWGLNGNTIYF. The CDR3 nucleotides are TGTGCCAGTAGATGGGGACTTAATGGAAACACCATATATTTT.

The chain couples TRBV30 to TRBJ2-7, with no clear D. Germline V CDR1 and CDR2: GTSNPN, SVGIG (reference sequence). Trimming took off 0 bases at V and 4 bases at J, with 10 bases between the two ends. This CDR3 is built from 13 residues. In DNA, the CDR3 is TGTGCCTGGAGTGTAGGTGGGCCTTACGAGCAGTACTTC. Encoded protein: CAWSVGGPYEQYF.

This clone was observed a handful of times. The chain links TRBV6-5 to TRBJ1-2; 9 bases match TRBD1. CDR3 length: 14 amino acids. The germline CDR1 and CDR2 sequences are MNHEY and SVGAGI. With 6 bases clipped from V and 4 bases from J, the junction kept 6 bases outside the gene matches. As DNA, the CDR3 is TGTGCCAGCAGGAGAGACAGGGGGGTCTATGGCTACACCTTC. Protein sequence: CASRRDRGVYGYTF.

The CDR3 DNA sequence: TGTGCCAGCGGGGCAGACAGGGGGTCCTCGGATACGCAGTATTTT. Protein sequence: CASGADRGSSDTQYF. The J gene is TRBJ2-3, the V gene TRBV2, with TRBD1 identical over 9 bases. From germline, CDR1 is SNHLY and CDR2 FYNNEI. Unmatched junction bases numbered 12, after V lost 8 bases and J lost 6 bases. This CDR3 is built from 15 residues.

This clone came up once. The V call is TRBV6-5, the J call TRBJ2-5; D perhaps matches TRBD2 (5 bases). CDR1 is MNHEY, CDR2 SVGAGI, per germline. This CDR3 comprises 14 residues. V lost 0 bases, J lost 4 bases, and 9 bases lay in between. CDR3 protein: CASSYSEDGETQYF. The CDR3 region has the DNA TGTGCCAGCAGTTACTCGGAGGACGGAGAGACCCAGTACTTC.

Points on this clone: Other DNA sequences in this sample translate to the same CDR3. The J gene is TRBJ1-2, the V gene TRBV7-9; D is ambiguous. Trimming pared 1 base from V and 2 bases from J, leaving 5 bases between. The germline V gene encodes CDR1 SEHNR and CDR2 FQNEAQ (reference sequence). The CDR3 contains 13 residues. CDR3 in DNA: TGTGCCAGCAGCTTAGGGCAGAACTATGGCTACACCTTC. Translating gives CASSLGQNYGYTF.

A few counts support this clone. Written as DNA, the CDR3 is TGTGCCTGTGTTTCTGCGTCCGAGCAGTACTTC. Amino acids: CACVSASEQYF. The chain joins TRBV30 to TRBJ2-7; D is uncertain. CDR3 length equals 11 residues. Germline V CDR1 and CDR2: GTSNPN, SVGIG (reference sequence). Trimming took 6 bases from V and 6 from J, leaving 12 bases between them.